This T cell receptor beta chain was sequenced during a study of CXCR3-negative and CXCR3-positive naive CD8 T cells. Study outcomes and limitations: Sequencing showed both naive subsets with comparably high diversity, and memory CD8+ cells much lower.

About this clonotype itself: As yet, its antigen is unknown.

The study made its TRB cDNA libraries by 5' RACE, adding UMI labels. Reprocessing the 5' RACE reads, TCRdb reports a single entry for every CDR3 protein and omits DNA. This listing includes about 82,000 distinct CDR3 sequences. CD45RO-CCR7+CD27+CD95- characterized naive CD8+ T cells. In germline, CDR1 is SEHNR, CDR2 FQNEAQ (reference sequence). The CDR3 consists of 15 residues. This chain uses TRBV7-9 with TRBJ1-4. Sequenced: naive CXCR3- CD8+ T cells from blood. Noted subset: CD45RO-CCR7+CD27+CD95- naive CD8+ T cells lacking CXCR3 (TNR3-). This sequence was found in a human donor in good health. Some clones in this sample may be carry-over from other donors' samples. The CDR3 here is CASSLADKENEKLFF.